This T cell receptor (beta chain) emerged from a study of early T cells in non-severe SARS-CoV-2 infection. About the research overall: The study sequenced bulk RNA from unsorted whole blood, with chains unpaired. General observations from the study: The VDJdb matching leaned toward anti-spike CD8 responses and overlooked private and CD4 specificities.

This clonotype appeared many times. Its antigen is as yet unknown. The CDR3 loop spans 14 amino acids. Trimming pared 1 base from V and 7 bases from J, leaving 11 bases between. Germline V lookup: CDR1 SGHNT, CDR2 YENEEA. Separate cDNA molecules each had unique molecular identifiers attached to them. TCRdb recomputed calls from the 5' RACE reads with MiXCR, one row per CDR3 protein. This sample has tens of thousands of distinct CDR3 sequences, with 6.3% found just once. The sequence came from an adult who was a healthcare worker with PCR-confirmed SARS-CoV-2 infection or an uninfected control (not recorded which). Material: whole blood. The rearrangement uses TRBV11-3 and TRBJ2-1; the D gene is possibly TRBD2 (6 bases). Here the CDR3 reads CASSLAGVANEQFF. The CDR3 nucleotides are TGTGCCAGCAGCTTAGCGGGAGTGGCGAATGAGCAGTTCTTC. Using reference TRBV11-3 and TRBJ2-1 for the parts outside the CDR3, the full variable domain is EAGVVQSPRYKIIEKKQPVAFWCNPISGHNTLYWYLQNLGQGPELLIRYENEEAVDDSQLPKDRFSAERLKGVDSTLKIQPAELGDSAVYLCASSLAGVANEQFFGPGTRLTVL.